Sequencing of this T cell receptor beta chain was carried out in a study of spatial heterogeneity in lung cancer. A few counts support this clonotype. TCRdb re-called the 5' RACE reads with MiXCR, one entry per CDR3 protein. The sample yields approximately 93,000 distinct CDR3 sequences, roughly 21% seen once. As for time point: blood at routine non-recurrence follow-up after resection. Trimming took 3 bases from V and 10 from J, leaving 14 bases between them. The CDR3 contains 13 residues. Germline V gene data show CDR1 as MNHEY and CDR2 as SVGAGI. The rearrangement joins TRBV6-5 to TRBJ2-3, with a weak D call TRBD2 (6 bases). This TCR was sampled from a male donor with early-stage non-small cell lung cancer. Sequences were derived from PBMCs, sampled at follow-up. CDR3 sequence reads: CASSYGLASPQYF. The CDR3, as DNA: TGTGCCAGCAGTTATGGGCTAGCGAGTCCGCAGTATTTT.